Sequencing of this TCR beta chain was carried out in a study of cytomegalovirus exposure and HLA in healthy donors. Study-level points and caveats: As confirmed in vitro, a few CMV-associated chains were specific for CMV antigens. It was in a later analysis that TCR association rates were seen to vary by HLA locus, highest for DRB1 and lowest for HLA-C.

A note on this clone: Its matching antigen is unknown. Other DNA sequences of this sample code for an identical CDR3.

The primer mix had 60 Vbeta and 13 Jbeta primers. Profiling relied on immunoSEQ multiplex PCR, and the TCRdb table lists in-frame clones only, not all of them. Its clone listing holds about 79,000 clones. Sequencing was done on a sample of PBMCs. The clonotype was recovered from a man aged 25-40 years in good health and CMV-seronegative.

The CDR3 DNA reads TGTGCCATCAGTGGGACAGTCTCTGGGGCCAACGTCCTGACTTTC. The encoded protein is CAISGTVSGANVLTF. This rearrangement joins TRBV10-3 to TRBJ2-6; perhaps TRBD1 as D (6 bases). V shed 4 bases and J shed 0 bases, with 7 bases lying between them. Germline CDR1 and CDR2: ENHRY and SYGVKD. This CDR3 spans 15 amino acids.